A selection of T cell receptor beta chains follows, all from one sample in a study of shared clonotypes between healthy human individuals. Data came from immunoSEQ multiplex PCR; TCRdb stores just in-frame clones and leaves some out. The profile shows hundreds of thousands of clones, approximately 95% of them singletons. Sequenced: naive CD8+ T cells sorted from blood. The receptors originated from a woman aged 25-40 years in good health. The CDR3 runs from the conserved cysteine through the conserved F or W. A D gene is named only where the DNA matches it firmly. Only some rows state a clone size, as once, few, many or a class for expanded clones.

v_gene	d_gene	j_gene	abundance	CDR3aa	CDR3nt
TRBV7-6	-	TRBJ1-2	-	CASSLAVGSNYGYTF	TGTGCCAGCAGCTTAGCAGTCGGCAGTAACTATGGCTACACCTTC
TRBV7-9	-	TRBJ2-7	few	CASSSSTNSYEQYF	TGTGCCAGCAGCTCTTCTACGAACTCCTACGAGCAGTACTTC
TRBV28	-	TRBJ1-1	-	CASSLNLRGGGTEAFF	TGTGCCAGCAGTTTAAACTTGAGGGGCGGAGGGACTGAAGCTTTCTTT
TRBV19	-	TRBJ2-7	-	CASSITLRNYEQYF	TGTGCCAGTAGTATCACGTTGAGGAACTACGAGCAGTACTTC
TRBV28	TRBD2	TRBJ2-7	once	CASTVAGETYEQYF	TGTGCCAGCACTGTAGCGGGAGAGACCTACGAGCAGTACTTC
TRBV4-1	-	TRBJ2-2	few	CASSLDILANTGELFF	TGCGCCAGCAGCCTTGACATCCTCGCGAACACCGGGGAGCTGTTTTTT
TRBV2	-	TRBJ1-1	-	CAIKVDTEAFF	TGTGCCATAAAGGTGGACACTGAAGCTTTCTTT
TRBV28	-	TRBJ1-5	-	CASSLIKRPQHF	TGTGCCAGCAGTTTAATCAAAAGGCCCCAGCATTTT
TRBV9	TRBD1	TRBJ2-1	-	CASSPSPDRQGVNEQFF	TGTGCCAGCAGCCCTAGCCCGGATCGGCAGGGGGTGAATGAGCAGTTCTTC
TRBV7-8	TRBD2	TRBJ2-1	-	CASSPLLAGPSPYNEQFF	TGTGCCAGCAGCCCGTTACTAGCGGGACCCTCACCCTACAATGAGCAGTTCTTC
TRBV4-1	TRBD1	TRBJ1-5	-	CASSHGTGYQPQHF	TGCGCCAGCAGCCACGGGACAGGGTATCAGCCCCAGCATTTT
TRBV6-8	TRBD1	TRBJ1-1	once	CATSGGQVTEAFF	TGTGCCACCTCCGGGGGACAGGTAACTGAAGCTTTCTTT
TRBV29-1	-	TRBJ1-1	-	CSVPFAGASTEAFF	TGCAGCGTCCCTTTTGCAGGTGCGAGCACTGAAGCTTTCTTT
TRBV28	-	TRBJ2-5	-	CASSLYGSGEETQYF	TGTGCCAGCAGTTTATACGGGAGTGGGGAAGAGACCCAGTACTTC
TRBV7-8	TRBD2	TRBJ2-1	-	CASSLRGRNEQFF	TGTGCCAGCAGCTTGCGCGGGAGGAATGAGCAGTTCTTC
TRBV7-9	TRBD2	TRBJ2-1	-	CASSEKEASGRYNEQFF	TGTGCCAGCAGCGAAAAAGAGGCTAGCGGGAGGTACAATGAGCAGTTCTTC
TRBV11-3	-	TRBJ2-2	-	CASSAGVTGELFF	TGTGCCAGCAGCGCAGGGGTCACCGGGGAGCTGTTTTTT
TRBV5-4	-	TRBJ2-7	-	CASSSASYEQYF	TGTGCCAGCAGCTCCGCCTCCTACGAGCAGTACTTC
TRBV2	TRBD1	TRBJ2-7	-	CASTPGTAAYEQYF	TGTGCCAGCACCCCCGGGACAGCGGCCTACGAGCAGTACTTC
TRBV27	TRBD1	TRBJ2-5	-	CASKLTGLGETQYF	TGTGCCAGCAAACTGACAGGGTTAGGAGAGACCCAGTACTTC
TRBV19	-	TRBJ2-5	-	CASSSGPRQETQYF	TGTGCCAGTAGTTCCGGGCCAAGACAAGAGACCCAGTACTTC
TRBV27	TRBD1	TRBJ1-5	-	CASRLGTGDNEPQHF	TGTGCCAGCAGACTTGGGACAGGGGATAATGAGCCCCAGCATTTT
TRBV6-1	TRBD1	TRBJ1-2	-	CAGWTGWYGYTF	TGTGCCGGGTGGACAGGGTGGTATGGCTACACCTTC
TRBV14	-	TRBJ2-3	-	CASSQANAADTQYF	TGTGCCAGCAGCCAAGCGAACGCGGCAGATACGCAGTATTTT
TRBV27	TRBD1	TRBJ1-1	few	CATRTGNTEAFF	TGTGCCACCAGGACAGGGAACACTGAAGCTTTCTTT
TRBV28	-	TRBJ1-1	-	CASSFMNTEAFF	TGTGCCAGCAGTTTCATGAACACTGAAGCTTTCTTT
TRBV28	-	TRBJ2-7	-	CASSFSYEQYF	TGTGCCAGCAGTTTCTCCTACGAGCAGTACTTC
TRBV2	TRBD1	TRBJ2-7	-	CASSEGDRPRDFGEQYF	TGTGCCAGCAGTGAGGGGGACAGGCCCAGGGATTTTGGCGAGCAGTACTTC
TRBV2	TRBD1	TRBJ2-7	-	CASRDRGPYEQYF	TGTGCCAGCCGGGACAGGGGGCCCTACGAGCAGTACTTC
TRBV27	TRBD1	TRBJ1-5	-	CASSPTGGNQPQHF	TGTGCCAGCAGTCCAACAGGGGGAAATCAGCCCCAGCATTTT
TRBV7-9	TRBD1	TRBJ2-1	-	CASSGDRHNEQFF	TGTGCCAGCAGCGGGGACAGGCACAATGAGCAGTTCTTC
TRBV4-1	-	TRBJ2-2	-	CASSQVERTNTGELFF	TGCGCCAGCAGCCAAGTGGAGCGGACGAACACCGGGGAGCTGTTTTTT
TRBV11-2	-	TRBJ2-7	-	CASSLPGEQYF	TGTGCCAGCAGCTTACCTGGGGAGCAGTACTTC
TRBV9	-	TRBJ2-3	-	CASSPRGGGFGTDTQYF	TGTGCCAGCAGCCCCAGGGGCGGCGGATTCGGCACAGATACGCAGTATTTT
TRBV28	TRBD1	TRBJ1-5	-	CASSIDGTGGSQPQHF	TGTGCCAGCAGTATAGACGGGACAGGGGGTAGTCAGCCCCAGCATTTT
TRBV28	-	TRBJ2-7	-	CASSSDFGHEQYF	TGTGCCAGCAGTTCTGACTTTGGCCACGAGCAGTACTTC
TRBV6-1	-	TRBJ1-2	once	CASSVAGPQSGYTF	TGTGCCAGCAGTGTTGCGGGGCCGCAGAGCGGCTACACCTTC
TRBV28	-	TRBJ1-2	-	CASSLPDANYGYTF	TGTGCCAGCAGTTTACCGGATGCCAACTATGGCTACACCTTC
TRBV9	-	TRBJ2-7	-	CASSVDWTGTYEQYF	TGTGCCAGCAGCGTAGATTGGACGGGAACCTACGAGCAGTACTTC
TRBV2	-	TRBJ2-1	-	CASRTSSYNEQFF	TGTGCCAGCCGGACAAGCTCCTACAATGAGCAGTTCTTC
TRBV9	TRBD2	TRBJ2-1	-	CASSVGGGRRVTGNEQFF	TGTGCCAGCAGCGTAGGTGGCGGGAGGAGGGTTACTGGGAATGAGCAGTTCTTC
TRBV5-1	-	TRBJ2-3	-	CASSLAIGPAGDTQYF	TGCGCCAGCAGCTTGGCCATAGGACCCGCTGGCGATACGCAGTATTTT
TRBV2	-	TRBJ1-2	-	CASSEARMGSNYGYTF	TGTGCCAGCAGTGAAGCGCGTATGGGATCTAACTATGGCTACACCTTC
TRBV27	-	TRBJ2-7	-	CASSLSIQSAYEQYF	TGTGCCAGCAGTTTATCCATTCAAAGCGCATACGAGCAGTACTTC
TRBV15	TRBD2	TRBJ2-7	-	CATSNPGLATYEQYF	TGTGCCACCAGCAACCCGGGACTAGCGACATACGAGCAGTACTTC